The T cell receptor beta chain under discussion was sequenced for a study of T cells in localized non-small cell lung cancer. Points from the study as a whole: A raised T cell density in blood coincided with lengthier overall survival. Compared with tumor, uninvolved adjacent lung displayed greater T cell clonality, ranking highest overall. Only one tumor region went through sequencing, so heterogeneity may still be there. Researchers found a median roughly 50 of the top 100 tumor clones in adjacent lung.

The CDR3 has 14 amino acids. CDR1 is LNHDA and CDR2 is SQIVND in the germline V gene (reference sequence). The V end lost 5 bases, the J end lost 4 bases, and 12 bases lay between the germline ends. A word on this clone: What it recognizes is unknown.

TCRdb's copy holds only in-frame clones and misses some; the assay was immunoSEQ multiplex PCR. The data hold under 3,500 clones, with 35% to 40% observed a single time. This clonotype was obtained from a woman aged 35 to 75 with stage I lung adenocarcinoma. This chain uses TRBV19 with TRBJ1-5, with D maybe TRBD1 (6 bases). The specimen was normal lung tissue next to the tumor, collected before any cancer treatment. The CDR3, as DNA: TGTGCCAGTAGTTCACAGGGCGGGAATCAGCCCCAGCATTTT. Translation gives CASSSQGGNQPQHF.